The 9 T cell receptor beta chains in this list originate from one sample, sequenced in a study of T cells in Graves' hyperthyroidism and ophthalmopathy. From RNA transcripts, TCR beta CDR3 regions were amplified. When the TCR CDR3 underwent first-round RT-PCR, the HTBI primer set was used. TCRdb recomputed calls from the multiplex PCR reads with MiXCR, one row per CDR3 protein. The sample yields more than 300,000 distinct CDR3 sequences, roughly 20% seen once. Specimen: blood. These receptors were taken from a man younger than 35 with Graves' ophthalmopathy.

This clonotype was counted ten times or more. The chain couples TRBV29-1 to TRBJ1-1; D unclear. The length of the CDR3 is 12 residues. Looked up from germline, CDR1 is SQVTM and CDR2 is ANQGSEA. The ends were cut back, 4 bases at V and 5 bases at J, with 11 bases in the middle. CDR3 nucleotide sequence: TGCAGCGTTGGGAGGGAAAGAACTGAAGCTTTCTTT. Its translation is CSVGRERTEAFF. The full variable domain, its missing parts supplied by reference TRBV29-1 and TRBJ1-1, is SAVISQKPSRDICQRGTSLTIQCQVDSQVTMMFWYRQQPGQSLTLIATANQGSEATYESGFVIDKFPISRPNLTFSTLTVSNMSPEDSSIYLCSVGRERTEAFFGQGTRLTVV.

This clonotype was detected ten times or more. V gene TRBV6-2 or TRBV6-3 combines with J gene TRBJ2-1; D possibly uses TRBD1 or TRBD2 (5 bases each). Per the germline V gene, CDR1 is MNHEY and CDR2 is SVGEGT. Trimming cost V 10 bases and J 7 bases, with 20 bases left between them. The length of the CDR3 is 14 residues. The CDR3 loop reads CATSRDPLGNEQFF. Here the CDR3 DNA reads TGTGCCACCTCCCGGGACCCCCTCGGGAATGAGCAGTTCTTC.

The chain combines TRBV6-2 or TRBV6-3 with TRBJ2-2; 7 bases fit TRBD2. Per the germline V gene, CDR1 is MNHEY and CDR2 is SVGEGT. The CDR3 totals 14 residues. The V segment lost 7 bases and the J segment 2 bases; nucleotides outside the gene matches: 4. The CDR3 DNA is TGTGCCAGCACCATGACTAGCAACACCGGGGAGCTGTTTTTT. Translation: CASTMTSNTGELFF.

The CDR3, as DNA: TGTGCCAGCAGCCAGCCGGGAGGCTGGGGGGTAACAGATACGCAGTATTTT. Its translation is CASSQPGGWGVTDTQYF. The V call is TRBV3-1, the J call TRBJ2-3; 7 positions agree with TRBD2. V was pared by 3 bases and J by 3 bases, with 12 bases of the junction left unmatched. Germline assignment: CDR1 LGHDT and CDR2 YNNKEL (reference sequence). The length of the CDR3 is 17 residues.

This clonotype has a count of ten or more. The rearrangement links TRBV12-3 or TRBV12-4 to TRBJ2-3; D gene ambiguous. V lost 4 bases and J 0 bases, leaving 11 bases between the germline ends. This CDR3 is built from 15 residues. This CDR3 reads CASSSAGPSTDTQYF. The CDR3 DNA reads TGTGCCAGCAGTTCCGCTGGGCCGAGCACAGATACGCAGTATTTT.

This clonotype has a count of ten or more. The chain couples TRBV12-3 or TRBV12-4 to TRBJ1-5, with D possibly being TRBD1 (6 bases). The CDR3 is 15 residues long. V was pared by 6 bases and J by 0 bases, with 12 bases between. The CDR3 DNA sequence: TGTGCCAGCAGACCTACAGGGTATAGCAATCAGCCCCAGCATTTT. Protein sequence: CASRPTGYSNQPQHF.

V is TRBV7-9 and J is TRBJ2-6; D unclear. This CDR3 is 16 amino acids long. V dropped 0 bases and J dropped 0 bases, with 6 bases sitting between them. CDR1 and CDR2 (germline): SEHNR, FQNEAQ (reference sequence). The CDR3 loop reads CASSLAYLSGANVLTF. CDR3 nucleotides: TGTGCCAGCAGCTTAGCTTATCTCTCTGGGGCCAACGTCCTGACTTTC. The full variable domain, rest sourced from reference TRBV7-9 and TRBJ2-6, is DTGVSQNPRHKITKRGQNVTFRCDPISEHNRLYWYRQTLGQGPEFLTYFQNEAQLEKSRLLSDRFSAERPKGSFSTLEIQRTEQGDSAMYLCASSLAYLSGANVLTFGAGSRLTVL.

The sample holds a few counts of this clonotype. The chain combines TRBV19 with TRBJ1-1; D is possibly TRBD1 (5 bases). The germline V gene encodes CDR1 LNHDA and CDR2 SQIVND (reference sequence). Trimming took off 6 bases at V and 4 bases at J, with 18 bases between the two ends. CDR3 length equals 15 residues. The CDR3 here is CASSRPIAGGTEAFF. CDR3 sequence (DNA): TGTGCCAGTAGCCGCCCCATTGCGGGGGGCACTGAAGCTTTCTTT.

This clonotype was observed a few times. The V gene is TRBV6-1, the J gene TRBJ1-2; 7 nucleotides match TRBD1. The CDR3 runs to 13 residues. The V segment lost 10 bases and the J segment 2 bases; nucleotides outside the gene matches: 7. Germline V gene sequence: CDR1 MNHNS, CDR2 SASEGT. The CDR3: CATRTGQNYGYTF. The CDR3 DNA reads as TGTGCCACGCGAACGGGACAGAACTATGGCTACACCTTC.